These 7 T cell receptor beta chains were all obtained from the same sample, sequenced in a study of blood T cell repertoires in COVID-19. Profiled with immunoSEQ multiplex PCR; TCRdb holds only in-frame clones, not every one. The data contain roughly 200,000 clones, 70% to 90% of them singletons. Sequenced input: peripheral blood. The receptor source for this set is a human donor with active or convalescent COVID-19. The donor label of this sample is uncertain.

On this clone itself: A junction end diverges from the germline sequence, so it may reflect a read error. The rearrangement joins TRBV7-2 to TRBJ2-2; TRBD2 matches at 11 bases. Looked up from germline, CDR1 is SGHTA and CDR2 is FQGNSA. CDR3 length equals 15 residues. As DNA, the CDR3 is TGTGCCAGCAGCATAGCGGGGGGGCTCGGCGGGGAGCTGTTTTTT. Translating it yields CASSIAGGLGGELFF. Supplemented by reference TRBV7-2 and TRBJ2-2, the full variable domain reads GAGVSQSPSNKVTEKGKDVELRCDPISGHTALYWYRQSLGQGLEFLIYFQGNSAPDKSGLPSDRFSAERTGGSVSTLTIQRTQQEDSAVYLCASSIAGGLGGELFFGEGSRLTVL.

The chain recombines TRBV7-3 with TRBJ1-6; D possibly corresponds to TRBD1 (6 bases). Trimming cost V 5 bases and J 10 bases, with 21 bases left between them. Germline CDR1 SGHTA, CDR2 FQGTGA. The CDR3 contains 16 residues. The CDR3 sequence is CASSPLGGALGSPLHF. The CDR3 DNA reads as TGTGCCAGCAGCCCCCTGGGGGGGGCACTAGGGTCACCCCTCCACTTT.

This clone was observed a few times. This chain connects TRBV9 to TRBJ2-7, with D possibly TRBD2 on 5 matching bases. The CDR3 extends over 13 amino acids. Trimming pared 4 bases from V and 4 bases from J, leaving 12 bases between. Germline lookup yields CDR1 SGDLS and CDR2 YYNGEE. CDR3 sequence (DNA): TGTGCCAGCAGCCTTGACTACGCTTACGAGCAGTACTTC. Protein sequence: CASSLDYAYEQYF.

V and J are TRBV5-6 and TRBJ1-2; tentative D call: TRBD1 (6 bases). Trimming pared 4 bases from V and 8 bases from J, leaving 18 bases between. The CDR3 totals 14 residues. Germline lookup yields CDR1 SGHDT and CDR2 YYEEEE. Here the CDR3 DNA reads TGTGCCAGCAGCGCAACGGACAGAATAACGGGCTACACCTTC. Its translation: CASSATDRITGYTF.

This clone was detected only a few times. The rearrangement joins TRBV7-3 to TRBJ2-2; TRBD2 aligns across 8 bases. CDR1 and CDR2 (germline): SGHTA, FQGTGA. This CDR3 comprises 15 residues. V was pared by 6 bases and J by 0 bases, with 3 bases of the junction left unmatched. In DNA, the CDR3 is TGTGCCAGCAGGATTAGCGGGGCGAACACCGGGGAGCTGTTTTTT. Its translation is CASRISGANTGELFF.

The rearrangement joins TRBV2 to TRBJ2-5, with 9 bases aligning to TRBD2. With 5 bases clipped from V and 5 bases from J, the junction kept 3 bases outside the gene matches. Germline assignment: CDR1 SNHLY and CDR2 FYNNEI. CDR3 length: 13 amino acids. The CDR3 spells CASSLAGRETQYF. CDR3 bases: TGTGCCAGCAGTCTAGCGGGGCGGGAGACCCAGTACTTC.

J is TRBJ2-5 and V is TRBV4-2; no reliable D call. Germline V gene sequence: CDR1 LGHNA, CDR2 YNFKEQ. The CDR3 has 15 residues. Trimming left V 2 bases short and J 3 bases short, with 13 bases between. CDR3 region: CASSQQSRGEETQYF. CDR3 nucleotide sequence: TGTGCCAGCAGCCAACAATCCAGAGGAGAAGAGACCCAGTACTTC.